In its sample, the clone carrying this T cell receptor (beta chain) was seen a few times. This PCR relied on a set of 60 Vbeta primers and 13 Jbeta primers. Profiling relied on immunoSEQ multiplex PCR, and the TCRdb table lists in-frame clones only, not all of them. In the table there are 70,000 to 95,000 clones, almost 85% of which are singletons. The sample belongs to a study of cytomegalovirus exposure and HLA in healthy donors. Germline V gene data show CDR1 as SGHRS and CDR2 as YFSETQ. This CDR3 comprises 14 residues. Unmatched junction bases numbered 6, after V lost 3 bases and J lost 4 bases. This TCR was recovered from a woman between 18 and 30 years old in good health and CMV-seropositive. This chain joins TRBV5-1 and TRBJ1-1, with TRBD1 identical over 7 bases. Sequencing used PBMCs. The CDR3 bases are TGCGCCAGCAGCTCGAGACAGGGAGGCACTGAAGCTTTCTTT. This translates into CASSSRQGGTEAFF.